This TCR beta chain comes out of a study of T cell repertoires in cytomegalovirus infection. For the study at large: Public TCR beta signatures were indicative of both CMV infection and a matching HLA type.

General study points: The cumulative frequency of public TCR beta families distinguished individuals who carried CMV together with the relevant HLA. It was HLA-C-restricted CMV-specific TCR beta clonotypes that dominated the response ex vivo.

CDR1 is SGHTA, CDR2 FQGNSA, per germline. The CDR3 has 17 amino acids. The germline V and J ends were trimmed by 0 bases and 4 bases, with 16 bases remaining between them. From the reads, TCRdb called clonotypes with MiXCR, one entry per CDR3 protein. The table includes around 300,000 distinct CDR3 sequences, over 7.5% detected once. This clonotype was seen at least ten times. The antigen remains unidentified. Sequenced sample: PBMCs. The gene calls are TRBV7-2 and TRBJ2-1; D ambiguous. The receptor's source is a human donor in good health (CMV status not recorded). Some clones in this sample may be carry-over from other donors' samples. CDR3 protein: CASSLAPLVGGYNEQFF. The CDR3, as DNA: TGTGCCAGCAGCTTAGCGCCGTTGGTGGGTGGGTACAATGAGCAGTTCTTC.